The clone carrying this TCR beta chain was recorded only once. The data belong to a study of blood T cell repertoires in COVID-19. Study-level background: Samples came from the United States, Italy and Spain, spanning acute and convalescent COVID-19. From T cells, B-cell-depleted T cells, or PBMCs came the material, which was cDNA or gDNA.

As processed by the authors: The assay estimated nucleated cells by amplifying reference gene primers. The table came from immunoSEQ multiplex PCR; TCRdb's copy has only in-frame clones and leaves some out. V, J and clone size are those of that table, while D and trimming were read from the DNA. The sample consists of roughly 50,000 clones, 85% to 95% of them appearing once. The CDR3 sequence is 13 residues long. Germline V gene sequence: CDR1 GTSNPN, CDR2 SVGIG (reference sequence). Trimming shortened V by 0 bases and J by 7 bases, and 12 bases separated the two germline ends. This sequence joins TRBV30 and TRBJ1-1; D is uncertain. Source material: peripheral blood. The clonotype originates from a man in his fifties with acute or convalescent COVID-19. CDR3 in DNA: TGTGCCTGGAGTGTTGAAGGAGCACTTGAAGCTTTCTTT. Residues: CAWSVEGALEAFF.